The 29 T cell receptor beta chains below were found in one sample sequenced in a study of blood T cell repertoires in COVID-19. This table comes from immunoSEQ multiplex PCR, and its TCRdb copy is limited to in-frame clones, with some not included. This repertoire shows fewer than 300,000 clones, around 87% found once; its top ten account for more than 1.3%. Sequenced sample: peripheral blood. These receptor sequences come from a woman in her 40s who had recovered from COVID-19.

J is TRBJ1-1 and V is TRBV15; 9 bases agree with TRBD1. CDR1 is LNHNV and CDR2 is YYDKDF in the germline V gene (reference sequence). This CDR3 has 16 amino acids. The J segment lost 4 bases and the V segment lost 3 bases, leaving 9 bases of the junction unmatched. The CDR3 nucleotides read TGTGCCACCAGCAGTCCGCTGGGACAGGGCGCCACTGAAGCTTTCTTT. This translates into CATSSPLGQGATEAFF. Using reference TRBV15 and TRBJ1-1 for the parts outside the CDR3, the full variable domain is DAMVIQNPRYQVTQFGKPVTLSCSQTLNHNVMYWYQQKSSQAPKLLFHYYDKDFNNEADTPDNFQSRRPNTSFCFLDIRSPGLGDTAMYLCATSSPLGQGATEAFFGQGTRLTVV.

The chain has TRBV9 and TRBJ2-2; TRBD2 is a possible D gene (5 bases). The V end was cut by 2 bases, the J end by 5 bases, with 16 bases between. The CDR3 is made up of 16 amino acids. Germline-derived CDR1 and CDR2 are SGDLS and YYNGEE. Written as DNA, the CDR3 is TGTGCCAGCAGCGTCGGGCCCCGAGTAGCGACCGGGGAGCTGTTTTTT. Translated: CASSVGPRVATGELFF.

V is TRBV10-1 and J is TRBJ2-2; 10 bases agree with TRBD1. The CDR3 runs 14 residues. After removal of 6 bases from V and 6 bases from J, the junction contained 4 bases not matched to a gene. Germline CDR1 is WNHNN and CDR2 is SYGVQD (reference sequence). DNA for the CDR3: TGCGCCAGCAGGGCGGGACAGGGGTCCGGGGAGCTGTTTTTT. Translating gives CASRAGQGSGELFF.

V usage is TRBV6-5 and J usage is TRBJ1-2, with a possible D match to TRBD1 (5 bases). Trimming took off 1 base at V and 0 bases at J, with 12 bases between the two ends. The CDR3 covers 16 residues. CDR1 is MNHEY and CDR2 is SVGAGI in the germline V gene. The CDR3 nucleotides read TGTGCCAGCAGTTACTTGGAGACAGCAGCTAACTATGGCTACACCTTC. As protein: CASSYLETAANYGYTF.

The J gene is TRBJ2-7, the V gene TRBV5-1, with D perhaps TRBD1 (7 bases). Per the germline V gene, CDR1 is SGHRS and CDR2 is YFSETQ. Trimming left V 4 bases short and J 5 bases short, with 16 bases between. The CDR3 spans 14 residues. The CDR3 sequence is CASSDPQGGNEQYF. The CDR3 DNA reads TGCGCCAGCAGCGACCCGCAGGGGGGCAACGAGCAGTACTTC.

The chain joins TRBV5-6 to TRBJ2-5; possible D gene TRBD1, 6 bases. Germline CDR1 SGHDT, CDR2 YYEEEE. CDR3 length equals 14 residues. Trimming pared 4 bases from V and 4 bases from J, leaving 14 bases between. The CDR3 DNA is TGTGCCAGCAGCCTTACAGGGTTCGGAGAGACCCAGTACTTC. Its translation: CASSLTGFGETQYF.

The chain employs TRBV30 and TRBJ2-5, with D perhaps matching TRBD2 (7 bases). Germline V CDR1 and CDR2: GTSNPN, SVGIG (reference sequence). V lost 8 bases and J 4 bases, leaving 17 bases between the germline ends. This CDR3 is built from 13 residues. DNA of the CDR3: TGTGCCATCGACACGGGGGGCAGAGAGACCCAGTACTTC. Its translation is CAIDTGGRETQYF. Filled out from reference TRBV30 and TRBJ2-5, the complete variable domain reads SQTIHQWPATLVQPVGSPLSLECTVEGTSNPNLYWYRQAAGRGLQLLFYSVGIGQISSEVPQNLSASRPQDRQFILSSKKLLLSDSGFYLCAIDTGGRETQYFGPGTRLLVL.

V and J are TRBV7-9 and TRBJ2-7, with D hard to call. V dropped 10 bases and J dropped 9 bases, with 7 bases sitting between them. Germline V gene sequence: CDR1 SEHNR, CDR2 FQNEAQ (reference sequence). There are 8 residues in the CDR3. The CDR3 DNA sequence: TGTGCCACCGAGAGGCAGTACTTC. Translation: CATERQYF.

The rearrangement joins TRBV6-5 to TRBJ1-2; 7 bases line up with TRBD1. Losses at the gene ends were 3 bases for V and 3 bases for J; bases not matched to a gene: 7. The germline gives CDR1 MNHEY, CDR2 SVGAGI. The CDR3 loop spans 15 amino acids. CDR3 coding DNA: TGTGCCAGCAGTTATCAGGGGGGAAAGTACTATGGCTACACCTTC. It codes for CASSYQGGKYYGYTF.

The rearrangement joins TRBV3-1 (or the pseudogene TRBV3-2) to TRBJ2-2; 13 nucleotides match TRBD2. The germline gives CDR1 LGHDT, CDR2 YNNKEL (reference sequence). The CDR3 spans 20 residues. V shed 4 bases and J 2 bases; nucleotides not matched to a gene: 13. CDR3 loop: CASSPGLAGAVALNTGELFF. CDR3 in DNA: TGTGCCAGCAGCCCTGGACTAGCGGGGGCCGTCGCATTAAACACCGGGGAGCTGTTTTTT.

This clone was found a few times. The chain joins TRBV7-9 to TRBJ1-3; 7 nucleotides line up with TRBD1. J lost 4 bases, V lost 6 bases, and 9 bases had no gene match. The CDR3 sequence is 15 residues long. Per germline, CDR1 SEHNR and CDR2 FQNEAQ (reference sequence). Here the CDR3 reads CASSPDREPGNTIYF. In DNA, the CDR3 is TGTGCCAGCAGTCCCGACAGGGAGCCCGGAAACACCATATATTTT. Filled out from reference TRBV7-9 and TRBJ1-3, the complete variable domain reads DTGVSQNPRHKITKRGQNVTFRCDPISEHNRLYWYRQTLGQGPEFLTYFQNEAQLEKSRLLSDRFSAERPKGSFSTLEIQRTEQGDSAMYLCASSPDREPGNTIYFGEGSWLTVV.

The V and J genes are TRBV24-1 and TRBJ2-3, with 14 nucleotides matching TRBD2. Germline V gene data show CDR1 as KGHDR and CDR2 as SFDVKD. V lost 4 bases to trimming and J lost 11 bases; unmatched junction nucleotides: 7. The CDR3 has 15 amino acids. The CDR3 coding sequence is TGTGCCACCAGTGACCCCGGGACTAGCGGGGGAAGGCAGTATTTT. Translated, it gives CATSDPGTSGGRQYF.

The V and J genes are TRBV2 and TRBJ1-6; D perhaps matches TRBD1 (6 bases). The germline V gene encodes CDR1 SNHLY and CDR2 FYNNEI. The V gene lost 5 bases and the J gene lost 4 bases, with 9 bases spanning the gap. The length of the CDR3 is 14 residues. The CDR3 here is CASSTGQYNSPLHF. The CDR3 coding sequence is TGTGCCAGCAGTACAGGACAGTATAATTCACCCCTCCACTTT.

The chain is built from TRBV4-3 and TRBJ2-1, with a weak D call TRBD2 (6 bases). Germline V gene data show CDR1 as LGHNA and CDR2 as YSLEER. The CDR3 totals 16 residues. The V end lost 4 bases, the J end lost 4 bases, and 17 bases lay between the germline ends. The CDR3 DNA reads TGCGCCAGCAGCCCCGGGCGGGACGGATTGTACAATGAGCAGTTCTTC. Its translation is CASSPGRDGLYNEQFF.

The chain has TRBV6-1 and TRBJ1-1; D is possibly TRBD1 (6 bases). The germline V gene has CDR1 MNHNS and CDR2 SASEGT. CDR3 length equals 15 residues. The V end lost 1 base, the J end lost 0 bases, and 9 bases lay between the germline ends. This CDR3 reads CASSEGGGMNTEAFF. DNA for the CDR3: TGTGCCAGCAGTGAAGGGGGGGGCATGAACACTGAAGCTTTCTTT.

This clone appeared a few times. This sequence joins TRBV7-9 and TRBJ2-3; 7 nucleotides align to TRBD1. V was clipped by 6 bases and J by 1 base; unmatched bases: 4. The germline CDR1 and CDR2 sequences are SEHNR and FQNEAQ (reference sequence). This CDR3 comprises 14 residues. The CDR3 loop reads CASRDRVGTDTQYF. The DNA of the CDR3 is TGTGCCAGCAGAGACAGGGTTGGCACAGATACGCAGTATTTT.

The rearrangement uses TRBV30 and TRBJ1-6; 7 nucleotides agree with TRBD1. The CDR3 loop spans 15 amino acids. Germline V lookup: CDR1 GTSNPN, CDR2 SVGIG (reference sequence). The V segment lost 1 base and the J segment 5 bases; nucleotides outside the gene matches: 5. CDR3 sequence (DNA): TGTGCCTGGAGTGATCTGACAGGGAATAATTCACCCCTCCACTTT. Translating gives CAWSDLTGNNSPLHF. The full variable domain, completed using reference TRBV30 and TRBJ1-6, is SQTIHQWPATLVQPVGSPLSLECTVEGTSNPNLYWYRQAAGRGLQLLFYSVGIGQISSEVPQNLSASRPQDRQFILSSKKLLLSDSGFYLCAWSDLTGNNSPLHFGNGTRLTVT.

CDR3 in amino acids: CASSLAGLSYEQYF. DNA for the CDR3: TGTGCCAGCAGCTTAGCGGGACTTTCCTACGAGCAGTACTTC. The chain has TRBV7-9 and TRBJ2-7, with D perhaps matching TRBD2 (6 bases). CDR3 length equals 14 residues. Trimming shortened V by 0 bases and J by 1 base, and 7 bases separated the two germline ends. Germline CDR1 and CDR2: SEHNR and FQNEAQ (reference sequence).

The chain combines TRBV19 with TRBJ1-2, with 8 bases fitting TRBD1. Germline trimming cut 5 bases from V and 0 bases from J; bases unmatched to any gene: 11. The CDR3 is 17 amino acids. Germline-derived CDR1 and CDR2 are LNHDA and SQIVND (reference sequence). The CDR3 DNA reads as TGTGCCAGTAGTGTCCGGACAGGGCAGGCACCTAACTATGGCTACACCTTC. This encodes CASSVRTGQAPNYGYTF.

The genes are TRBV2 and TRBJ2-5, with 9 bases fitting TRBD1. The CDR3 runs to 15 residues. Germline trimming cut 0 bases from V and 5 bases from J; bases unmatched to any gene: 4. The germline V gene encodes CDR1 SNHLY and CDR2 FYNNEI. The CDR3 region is CASSEATGGWETQYF. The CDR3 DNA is TGTGCCAGCAGTGAAGCGACAGGGGGATGGGAGACCCAGTACTTC.

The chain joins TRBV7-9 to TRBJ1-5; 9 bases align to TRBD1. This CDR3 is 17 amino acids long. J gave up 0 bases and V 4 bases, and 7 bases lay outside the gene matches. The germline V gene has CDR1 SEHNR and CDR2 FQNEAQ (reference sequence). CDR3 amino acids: CASSSGQGLDSNQPQHF. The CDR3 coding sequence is TGTGCCAGCAGCTCCGGACAGGGGTTAGATAGCAATCAGCCCCAGCATTTT.

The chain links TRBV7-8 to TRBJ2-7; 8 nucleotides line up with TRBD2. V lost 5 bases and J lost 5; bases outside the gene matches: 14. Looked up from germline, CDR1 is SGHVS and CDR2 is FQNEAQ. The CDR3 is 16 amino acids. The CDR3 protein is CASSETAGTSIHEQYF. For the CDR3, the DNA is TGTGCCAGCAGCGAGACGGCCGGGACTAGTATCCACGAGCAGTACTTC.

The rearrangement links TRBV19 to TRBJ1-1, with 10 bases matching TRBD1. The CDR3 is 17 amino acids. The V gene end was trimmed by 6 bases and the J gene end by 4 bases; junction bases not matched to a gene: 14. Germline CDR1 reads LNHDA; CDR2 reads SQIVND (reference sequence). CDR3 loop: CASSLDRGHRLSTEAFF. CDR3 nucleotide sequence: TGTGCCAGTAGCCTTGACAGGGGGCACAGACTAAGCACTGAAGCTTTCTTT.

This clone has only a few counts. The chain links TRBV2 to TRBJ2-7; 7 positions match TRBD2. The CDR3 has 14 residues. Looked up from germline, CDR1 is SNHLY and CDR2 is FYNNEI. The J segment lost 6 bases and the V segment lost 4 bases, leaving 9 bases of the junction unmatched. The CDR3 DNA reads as TGTGCCAGCAGTGCGGGAGGAGCCATCCTCGAGCAGTACTTC. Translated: CASSAGGAILEQYF.

CDR3 sequence: CASSDRTGGPLNEQFF. The CDR3 DNA reads TGTGCCAGCAGCGACCGGACAGGGGGCCCTCTAAATGAGCAGTTCTTC. The J gene is TRBJ2-1, the V gene TRBV9, with 11 bases identical to TRBD1. Per the germline V gene, CDR1 is SGDLS and CDR2 is YYNGEE. Germline trimming cut 3 bases from V and 7 bases from J; bases unmatched to any gene: 9. The CDR3 is 16 amino acids. The whole variable domain, remainder taken from reference TRBV9 and TRBJ2-1, is DSGVTQTPKHLITATGQRVTLRCSPRSGDLSVYWYQQSLDQGLQFLIQYYNGEERAKGNILERFSAQQFPDLHSELNLSSLELGDSALYFCASSDRTGGPLNEQFFGPGTRLTVL.

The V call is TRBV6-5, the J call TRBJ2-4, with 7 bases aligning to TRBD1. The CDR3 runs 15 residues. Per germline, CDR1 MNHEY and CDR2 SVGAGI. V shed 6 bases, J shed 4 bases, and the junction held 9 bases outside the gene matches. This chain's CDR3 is CASSNDRVPKNIQYF. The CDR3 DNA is TGTGCCAGCAGCAACGACAGGGTCCCGAAAAACATTCAGTACTTC.

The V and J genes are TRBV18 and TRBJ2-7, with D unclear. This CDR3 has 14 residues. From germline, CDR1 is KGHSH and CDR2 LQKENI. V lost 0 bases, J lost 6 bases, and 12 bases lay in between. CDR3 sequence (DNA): TGTGCCAGCTCACCACCGTCCACGGTTACCGAGCAGTACTTC. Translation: CASSPPSTVTEQYF.

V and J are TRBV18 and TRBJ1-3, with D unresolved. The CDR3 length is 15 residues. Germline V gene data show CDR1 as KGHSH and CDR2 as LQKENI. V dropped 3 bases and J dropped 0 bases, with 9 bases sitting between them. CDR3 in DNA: TGTGCCAGCTCACCTGCAGGCCACTCTGGAAACACCATATATTTT. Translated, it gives CASSPAGHSGNTIYF.

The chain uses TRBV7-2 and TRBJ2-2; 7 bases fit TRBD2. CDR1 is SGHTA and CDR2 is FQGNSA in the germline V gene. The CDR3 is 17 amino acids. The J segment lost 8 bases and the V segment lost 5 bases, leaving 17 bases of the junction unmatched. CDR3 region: CASSLRSGGGYLGELFF. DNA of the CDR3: TGTGCCAGCAGCCTCCGGAGCGGCGGGGGTTATCTTGGGGAGCTGTTTTTT.